The 19 T cell receptor beta chains below come from one sample, sequenced in a study of regulatory T cells in long-lasting Graves disease. The authors built TCR beta libraries using iRepertoire HTBI primers and Arm-PCR of CDR3 regions. Via MiXCR, TCRdb re-called the multiplex PCR reads, giving one row per CDR3 protein. The table has around 250,000 distinct CDR3 sequences, 15% to 20% seen once. This sample's time point: newly diagnosed GD, antithyroid drugs for less than 3 months. There was RNA extracted from PBMCs, and the TCR library was made from it. Separately, the same data were catalogued under a study of T cells in Graves' hyperthyroidism and ophthalmopathy.

The input for sequencing was peripheral blood mononuclear cells (PBMCs), taken at new diagnosis, from a patient treated with antithyroid drugs. These receptors came from a woman under 40 with Graves disease.

In its sample, this clonotype was seen many times. The chain couples TRBV20-1 to TRBJ2-7; 7 bases line up with TRBD2. The junction had 8 bases not matched to a gene; V was cut back by 3 bases and J by 6 bases. This CDR3 is 13 amino acids long. CDR1 and CDR2 (germline): DFQATT, SNEGSKA (reference sequence). The CDR3: CSASRAGISEQYF. In DNA, the CDR3 is TGCAGTGCTAGCAGAGCGGGGATTTCCGAGCAGTACTTC.

This clonotype was recorded at least ten times. The chain links TRBV9 to TRBJ1-2, with 7 bases matching TRBD1. V shed 0 bases and J 1 base; nucleotides not matched to a gene: 6. The CDR3 totals 16 residues. Germline CDR1 and CDR2: SGDLS and YYNGEE. The CDR3, as DNA: TGTGCCAGCAGCGTAGGGGACAGCAAATATAACTATGGCTACACCTTC. Amino acids: CASSVGDSKYNYGYTF. The full variable domain, in which reference TRBV9 and TRBJ1-2 provide the parts outside the CDR3, is DSGVTQTPKHLITATGQRVTLRCSPRSGDLSVYWYQQSLDQGLQFLIQYYNGEERAKGNILERFSAQQFPDLHSELNLSSLELGDSALYFCASSVGDSKYNYGYTFGSGTRLTVV.

This clonotype appeared many times. This sequence joins TRBV6-2 or TRBV6-3 and TRBJ1-1, with no clear D. This CDR3 comprises 13 residues. V lost 0 bases, J lost 8 bases, and 10 bases lay in between. Germline CDR1 MNHEY, CDR2 SVGEGT. CDR3 sequence: CASSYSSQDEAFF. The CDR3 DNA sequence: TGTGCCAGCAGTTACTCGTCGCAGGACGAAGCTTTCTTT.

In this sample, this clonotype turned up many times. The chain links TRBV10-3 to TRBJ1-1; 8 bases agree with TRBD1. V lost 3 bases, J lost 2 bases, and 11 bases stayed unmatched. Germline CDR1 ENHRY, CDR2 SYGVKD. The CDR3 runs to 17 residues. The CDR3 sequence: CAISDDYRTGPNTEAFF. The DNA for the CDR3 is TGTGCCATCAGTGACGACTACAGGACAGGGCCAAACACTGAAGCTTTCTTT.

The chain couples TRBV29-1 to TRBJ2-2, with a weak D call TRBD1 (5 bases). Germline CDR1 is SQVTM and CDR2 is ANQGSEA. The ends were cut back, 4 bases at V and 7 bases at J, with 13 bases in the middle. There are 13 residues in the CDR3. The DNA of the CDR3 is TGCAGCGTTGTTAACAGGTCCAACGGGGAGCTGTTTTTT. Encoded protein: CSVVNRSNGELFF.

This rearrangement joins TRBV28 to TRBJ1-1; 7 bases fit TRBD1. V shed 5 bases and J 8 bases; nucleotides not matched to a gene: 8. From germline, CDR1 is MDHEN and CDR2 SYDVKM. The CDR3 runs to 13 residues. This CDR3 is CASSPTTGREAFF. In DNA, the CDR3 is TGTGCCAGCAGTCCCACGACAGGGCGGGAAGCTTTCTTT.

This clonotype was counted ten times or more. The chain recombines TRBV12-3 or TRBV12-4 with TRBJ2-4; tentative D call: TRBD1 (5 bases). The DNA end is more similar to TRBJ1-2, so the J call may be wrong. This CDR3 is built from 15 residues. The CDR3 DNA is TGTGCCAGCAGTTTTTCAGGGATCTCCAAGAATGGCTACACCTTC. Protein product: CASSFSGISKNGYTF.

On this clonotype itself: With a much larger clone just one base away, this may be a read error. This chain joins TRBV6-1 and TRBJ2-7; 7 nucleotides agree with TRBD1. Trimming removed 4 bases from V and 3 bases from J; junction bases left unmatched: 9. Germline CDR1 MNHNS, CDR2 SASEGT. CDR3 length: 15 residues. CDR3 nucleotide sequence: TGTGCCAGCAGTGCGGACAGGTCAACTTTCTACGAGCAGTACTTC. This codes for CASSADRSTFYEQYF.

A remark on this clonotype: A far larger clone is only one base removed, so a read error is likely. The chain couples TRBV3-1 to TRBJ1-1; D may be TRBD1 (6 bases). Between the trimmed V and J ends, which lost 4 bases and 1 base, there was a span of 16 bases. This CDR3 spans 16 amino acids. Looked up from germline, CDR1 is LGHDT and CDR2 is YNNKEL (reference sequence). The CDR3, as DNA: TGTGCCAGCAGCCGGGGGCGAAGGCGGCAGAACACTGAAGCTTTCTTT. Translating gives CASSRGRRRQNTEAFF.

The J gene is TRBJ2-1, the V gene TRBV28; 15 bases match TRBD2. Germline V gene lookup returns CDR1 MDHEN and CDR2 SYDVKM. Losses at the gene ends were 4 bases for V and 8 bases for J; bases not matched to a gene: 6. The CDR3 length is 16 residues. CDR3 in DNA: TGTGCCAGCAGTTCCCCGGGACTAGCGGGAGGCGATGAGCAGTTCTTC. This codes for CASSSPGLAGGDEQFF.

With regard to this clonotype: The junction differs from germline at one of its ends, possibly a read error. The chain has TRBV19 and TRBJ1-2; D is perhaps TRBD1 (6 bases). This CDR3 has 12 residues. The germline CDR1 and CDR2 sequences are LNHDA and SQIVND (reference sequence). The CDR3 sequence: CASSIPGAGLGF. In DNA, the CDR3 is TGTGCCAGTAGTATCCCGGGGGCCGGACTCGGCTTC.

V is TRBV19 and J is TRBJ1-3; D possibly corresponds to TRBD1 (5 bases). This CDR3 is 16 amino acids long. V dropped 6 bases and J dropped 0 bases, with 15 bases sitting between them. Germline assignment: CDR1 LNHDA and CDR2 SQIVND (reference sequence). CDR3 sequence reads: CASRSEGLPSGNTIYF. CDR3 in DNA: TGTGCCAGTAGGTCTGAGGGGCTTCCCTCTGGAAACACCATATATTTT.

In the case of this clonotype: This may be a read error, as it is one base from a much larger clone. The chain employs TRBV6-2 or TRBV6-3 and TRBJ1-2, with TRBD1 matching 9 bases. CDR3 length: 17 residues. CDR1 and CDR2 (germline): MNHEY, SVGEGT. The CDR3 coding sequence is TGTGCCCGCAGTAAAGACAGGGGGACGTATGGTATACATGGCTACACCTTC. It is translated as CARSKDRGTYGIHGYTF.

This chain links TRBV6-2 or TRBV6-3 with TRBJ1-1; no clear D. Germline CDR1 reads MNHEY; CDR2 reads SVGEGT. This CDR3 has 15 residues. Trimming removed 6 bases from V and 0 bases from J, with 14 bases in between. This CDR3 reads CASRLSPSVNTEAFF. For the CDR3, the DNA is TGTGCCAGCAGGCTCTCTCCGTCGGTGAACACTGAAGCTTTCTTT.

This chain uses TRBV24-1 with TRBJ2-2; either TRBD1 or TRBD2 may supply D (7 bases each). Germline V lookup: CDR1 KGHDR, CDR2 SFDVKD. This CDR3 contains 15 residues. The V end was cut by 4 bases, the J end by 3 bases, with 11 bases between. The CDR3 DNA reads TGTGCCACCAGTGACCCAGGGGGGGACACCGGGGAGCTGTTTTTT. Protein product: CATSDPGGDTGELFF.

On this clonotype: A far more abundant clone sits one base away, making this likely a read error. This rearrangement joins TRBV12-3 or TRBV12-4 to TRBJ2-7; the match to TRBD2 covers 10 bases. Trimming took 6 bases from V and 2 from J; bases not matched to a gene: 4. The CDR3 loop spans 14 amino acids. The DNA for the CDR3 is TGTGCCAGCAGGCACGGACTAGCGGCCTACGAGCAGTACTTC. Protein product: CASRHGLAAYEQYF.

This clonotype was observed a few times. Written as DNA, the CDR3 is TGCAGCGGGGGGGGGCTTCTCTACAATGAGCAGTTCTTC. Translating gives CSGGGLLYNEQFF. J is TRBJ2-1 and V is TRBV29-1; a possible D gene is TRBD2 (7 bases). Trimming took 7 bases from V and 3 from J, leaving 13 bases between them. Per the germline V gene, CDR1 is SQVTM and CDR2 is ANQGSEA. This CDR3 spans 13 amino acids.

This clonotype was counted a few times. V usage is TRBV18 and J usage is TRBJ1-2, with D possibly matching TRBD1 (5 bases). The CDR3 is 12 residues long. Germline V CDR1 and CDR2: KGHSH, LQKENI. V was shortened by 2 bases and J by 8 bases, with 9 bases between the two germline ends. CDR3: CASSPGTGGYTF. The CDR3 DNA reads as TGTGCCAGCTCACCAGGGACGGGCGGCTACACCTTC. The variable domain in full, with the rest retrieved from reference TRBV18 and TRBJ1-2, is NAGVMQNPRHLVRRRGQEARLRCSPMKGHSHVYWYRQLPEEGLKFMVYLQKENIIDESGMPKERFSAEFPKEGPSILRIQQVVRGDSAAYFCASSPGTGGYTFGSGTRLTVV.

This clonotype was seen at least ten times. The chain uses TRBV7-6 and TRBJ1-2; D remains unclear. This CDR3 has 16 amino acids. Germline CDR1 is SGHVS and CDR2 is FNYEAQ. The V end lost 0 bases, the J end lost 4 bases, and 15 bases lay between the germline ends. CDR3 coding DNA: TGTGCCAGCAGCTTAGCGGCCCGGGTTCTCCTCTATGGCTACACCTTC. The encoded protein is CASSLAARVLLYGYTF.